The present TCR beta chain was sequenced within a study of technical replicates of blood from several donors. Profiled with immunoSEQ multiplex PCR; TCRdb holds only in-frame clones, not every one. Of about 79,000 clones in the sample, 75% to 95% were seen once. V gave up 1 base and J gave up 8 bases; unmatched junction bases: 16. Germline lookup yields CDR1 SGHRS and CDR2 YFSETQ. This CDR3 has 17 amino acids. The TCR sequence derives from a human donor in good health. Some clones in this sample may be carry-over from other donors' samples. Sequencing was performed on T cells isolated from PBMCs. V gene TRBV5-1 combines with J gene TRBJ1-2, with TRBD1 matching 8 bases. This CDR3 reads CASSLTPNDQGALGYTF. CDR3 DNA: TGCGCCAGCAGCTTGACCCCTAATGACCAGGGGGCTCTAGGCTACACCTTC.